This T cell receptor beta chain was captured in a study of CD8 T cells in Susac syndrome. Study in general: Within the sequenced Susac syndrome patient group, six exhibited active disease and roughly 8 were in remission.

The study's findings and limits: Susac-specific public clones found in total CD8+ repertoires numbered approximately 15, and those in CD8+ TEMRA repertoires numbered about five.

From blood CD8+ and CD4+ T cells, TCR beta sequences were generated. TEMRA cells were FACS-enriched, while CD8+ and CD4+ T cells were negatively isolated. To note about this clonotype: The antigen is not known.

The germline V and J ends were trimmed by 1 base and 7 bases, with 4 bases remaining between them. The CDR3 runs to 11 residues. Random hexamers were used to reverse transcribe an amount of about 0.45 to 1 ug RNA. TCRdb re-analysed the immunoSEQ multiplex PCR reads in MiXCR, keeping a single row per CDR3 protein. The table includes about 110,000 distinct CDR3 sequences, 94% detected once. This clonotype originated in a human donor with Susac syndrome. The chain has TRBV12-3 or TRBV12-4 and TRBJ2-5; D call uncertain. Input material: CD8+ T cells from PBMCs. As DNA, the CDR3 is TGTGCCAGCAGTTTAGATGGGACCCAGTACTTC. It specifies CASSLDGTQYF.